This T cell receptor beta chain was sequenced for a study of blood T cell repertoires in COVID-19. Germline assignment: CDR1 MNHEY and CDR2 SMNVEV (reference sequence). CDR3 length: 15 amino acids. Trimming left V 1 base short and J 4 bases short, with 10 bases between. Measured with immunoSEQ multiplex PCR; TCRdb has only the in-frame clones, and not every one. The profile shows some 360,000 clones, roughly 87% of them singletons. The chain is built from TRBV27 and TRBJ2-2; D is possibly TRBD1 (6 bases). Sequences were obtained from peripheral blood. The TCR was taken from a woman aged 60 to 75 with COVID-19, enrolled during active disease. The CDR3 loop is CASSLLAGATGELFF. DNA for the CDR3: TGTGCCAGCAGTTTATTGGCAGGGGCCACCGGGGAGCTGTTTTTT.